This TCR beta chain appears in the sequencing data of a study of T cells in Graves' hyperthyroidism and ophthalmopathy. Broader study findings: Model output signaled ophthalmopathy a median 6.5 months ahead of onset.

Uncontrolled infection, other autoimmune disease, pregnancy or lactation led to exclusion. This clonotype has a count of ten or more. Its cognate antigen is unknown. Trimming took off 4 bases at V and 3 bases at J, with 10 bases between the two ends. This CDR3 contains 14 residues. From germline, CDR1 is MNHNS and CDR2 SASEGT. RNA transcripts provided the source from which TCR beta CDR3 regions were amplified. The primer set for the first-round RT-PCR of the TCR CDR3 was HTBI. TCRdb fed the multiplex PCR reads into MiXCR, producing one record per CDR3 protein. The repertoire has 400,000 to 600,000 distinct CDR3 sequences, 16% of them found once; the top ten carry 25% to 35%.

The chain is built from TRBV6-1 and TRBJ2-1; no reliable D call. The sequence was obtained from a woman younger than 45 with Graves' ophthalmopathy. Sequenced input: blood. CDR3 DNA sequence: TGTGCCAGCAGTGTGGCATTGGACTACAATGAGCAGTTCTTC. Translating it yields CASSVALDYNEQFF.